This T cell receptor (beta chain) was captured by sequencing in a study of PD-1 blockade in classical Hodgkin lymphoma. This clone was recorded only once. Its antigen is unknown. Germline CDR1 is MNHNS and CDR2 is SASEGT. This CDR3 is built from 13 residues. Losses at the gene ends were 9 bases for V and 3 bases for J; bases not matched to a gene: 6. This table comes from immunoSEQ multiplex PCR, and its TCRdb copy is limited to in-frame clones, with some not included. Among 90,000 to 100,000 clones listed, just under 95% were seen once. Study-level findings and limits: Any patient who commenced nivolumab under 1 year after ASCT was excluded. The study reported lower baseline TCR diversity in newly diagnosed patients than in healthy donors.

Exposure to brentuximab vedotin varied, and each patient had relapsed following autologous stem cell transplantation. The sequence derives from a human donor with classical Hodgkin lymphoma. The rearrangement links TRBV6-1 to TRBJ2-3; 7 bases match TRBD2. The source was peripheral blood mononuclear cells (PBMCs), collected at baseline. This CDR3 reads CASRSSGTDTQYF. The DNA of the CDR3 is TGTGCCAGTCGGTCTAGCGGAACAGATACGCAGTATTTT.